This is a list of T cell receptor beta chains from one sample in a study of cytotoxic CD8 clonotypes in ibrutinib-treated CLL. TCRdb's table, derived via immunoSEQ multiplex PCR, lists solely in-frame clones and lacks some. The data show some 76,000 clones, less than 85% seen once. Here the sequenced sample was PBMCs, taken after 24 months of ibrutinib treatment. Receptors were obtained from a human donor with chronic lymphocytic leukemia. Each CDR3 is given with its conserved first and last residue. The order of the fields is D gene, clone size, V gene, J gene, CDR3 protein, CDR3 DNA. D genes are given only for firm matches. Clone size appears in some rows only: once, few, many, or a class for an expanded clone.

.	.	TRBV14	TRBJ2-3	CASSQTGSTQYF	TGTGCCAGCAGCCAGACAGGTTCTACGCAGTATTTT
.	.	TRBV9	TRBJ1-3	CASSVGSAAGNTIYF	TGTGCCAGCAGCGTAGGTTCGGCTGCTGGAAACACCATATATTTT
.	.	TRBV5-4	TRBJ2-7	CASSLAGPSSYEQYF	TGTGCCAGCAGCTTAGCGGGCCCGAGCTCCTACGAGCAGTACTTC
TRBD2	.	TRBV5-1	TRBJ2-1	CASSVAGTSGNEQFF	TGCGCCAGCAGCGTGGCCGGGACTAGCGGCAATGAGCAGTTCTTC
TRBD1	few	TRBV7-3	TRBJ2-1	CASSLLGTGGNHNEQFF	TGTGCCAGCAGCTTGCTCGGGACAGGGGGCAACCACAATGAGCAGTTCTTC
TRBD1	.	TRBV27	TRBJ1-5	CASSLSVTGDQPQHF	TGTGCCAGCAGTTTATCTGTGACAGGGGATCAGCCCCAGCATTTT
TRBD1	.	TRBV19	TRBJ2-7	CASSRTGVHEQYF	TGTGCCAGTAGCAGGACAGGGGTCCACGAGCAGTACTTC
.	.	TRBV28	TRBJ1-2	CASRKGGYTF	TGTGCCAGCCGCAAGGGTGGCTACACCTTC
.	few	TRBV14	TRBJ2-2	CASSQSVRNPNTGELFF	TGTGCCAGCAGCCAATCGGTCAGAAACCCGAACACCGGGGAGCTGTTTTTT
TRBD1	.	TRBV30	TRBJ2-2	CAWSGGTANTGELFF	TGTGCCTGGAGTGGGGGGACAGCGAACACCGGGGAGCTGTTTTTT
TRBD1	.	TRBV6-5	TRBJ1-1	CASSRGTDTEAFF	TGTGCCAGCAGCCGCGGGACAGATACTGAAGCTTTCTTT
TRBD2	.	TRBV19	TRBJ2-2	CASSILAGTGNTGELFF	TGTGCCAGTAGTATACTAGCGGGTACTGGGAACACCGGGGAGCTGTTTTTT
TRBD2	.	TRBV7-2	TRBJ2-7	CASSLAPSGRVGEQYF	TGTGCCAGCAGCTTAGCCCCTAGCGGGAGGGTGGGCGAGCAGTACTTC
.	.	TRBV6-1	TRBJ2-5	CASSVEGLETQYF	TGTGCCAGCAGCGTAGAAGGGCTGGAGACCCAGTACTTC
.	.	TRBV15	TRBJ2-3	CATSSGLSTDTQYF	TGTGCCACCAGCAGTGGCCTTAGCACAGATACGCAGTATTTT
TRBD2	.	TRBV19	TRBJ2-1	CASSLKGTSAVSSYNEQFF	TGTGCCAGTAGTCTTAAGGGGACTAGCGCAGTGAGCTCCTACAATGAGCAGTTCTTC
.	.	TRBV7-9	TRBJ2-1	CASSPRPTPHSGNEQFF	TGTGCCAGCAGCCCGCGCCCGACCCCACATTCTGGGAATGAGCAGTTCTTC
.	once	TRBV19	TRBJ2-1	CASSPMAAYNEQFF	TGTGCCAGTAGCCCGATGGCAGCCTACAATGAGCAGTTCTTC
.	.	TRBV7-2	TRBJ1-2	CASSLSGRDYYGYTF	TGTGCCAGCAGCTTATCTGGCAGGGATTACTATGGCTACACCTTC
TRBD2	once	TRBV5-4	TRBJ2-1	CASSFVGGRDEQFF	TGTGCCAGCAGCTTTGTGGGAGGGCGGGATGAGCAGTTCTTC
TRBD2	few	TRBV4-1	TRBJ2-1	CASSQERLAGHNEQFF	TGCGCCAGCAGCCAAGAGCGACTAGCGGGCCACAATGAGCAGTTCTTC
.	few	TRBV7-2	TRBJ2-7	CASSLAYGSYEQYF	TGTGCCAGCAGCTTAGCCTACGGAAGCTACGAGCAGTACTTC
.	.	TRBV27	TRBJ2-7	CASSTMRFPYEQYF	TGTGCCAGCAGTACAATGAGGTTCCCCTACGAGCAGTACTTC
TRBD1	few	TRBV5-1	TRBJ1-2	CASSLGQGANTF	TGCGCCAGCAGCTTGGGACAGGGGGCCAACACCTTC
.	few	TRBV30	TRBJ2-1	CAWSSEKQFF	TGTGCCTGGAGTTCCGAGAAGCAGTTCTTC
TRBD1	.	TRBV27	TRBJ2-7	CASSPGQGAYEQYF	TGTGCCAGCAGTCCGGGACAGGGGGCGTACGAGCAGTACTTC
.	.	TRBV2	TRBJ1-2	CASSEPPAPNYGYTF	TGTGCCAGCAGTGAACCGCCAGCTCCTAACTATGGCTACACCTTC
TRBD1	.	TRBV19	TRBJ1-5	CASSARQGVSNQPQHF	TGTGCCAGTAGTGCTAGACAGGGGGTGAGCAATCAGCCCCAGCATTTT
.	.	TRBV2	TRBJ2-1	CASSDGGQYNNEQFF	TGTGCCAGCAGTGATGGCGGGCAGTATAACAATGAGCAGTTCTTC
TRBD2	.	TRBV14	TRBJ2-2	CASSRAWGAGDPNTGELFF	TGTGCCAGCAGCCGCGCCTGGGGAGCGGGAGACCCGAACACCGGGGAGCTGTTTTTT
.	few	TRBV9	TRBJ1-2	CASSPEEGLGSYGYTF	TGTGCCAGCAGCCCCGAGGAGGGGCTCGGTTCCTATGGCTACACCTTC
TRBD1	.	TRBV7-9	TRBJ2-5	CASSTRTGGLGETQYF	TGTGCCAGCAGCACTAGGACAGGGGGTTTGGGAGAGACCCAGTACTTC
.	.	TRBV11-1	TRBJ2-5	CASSPAEWETQYF	TGTGCCAGCAGCCCGGCCGAGTGGGAGACCCAGTACTTC
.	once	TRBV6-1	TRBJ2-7	CASRVSVSYEQYF	TGTGCCAGCAGGGTTTCCGTGTCCTACGAGCAGTACTTC
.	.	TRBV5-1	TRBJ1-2	CASSFAGTTKYGYTF	TGCGCCAGCAGCTTTGCCGGGACAACTAAATATGGCTACACCTTC
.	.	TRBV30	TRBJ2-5	CAWSVGWAGAQETQYF	TGTGCCTGGAGTGTAGGATGGGCAGGGGCCCAAGAGACCCAGTACTTC
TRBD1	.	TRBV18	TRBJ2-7	CASSPRTGGIYEQYF	TGTGCCAGCTCACCCCGGACAGGGGGGATATACGAGCAGTACTTC
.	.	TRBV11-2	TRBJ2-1	CATVRAAYNKQFF	TGTGCCACCGTCCGGGCGGCCTACAATAAGCAGTTCTTC
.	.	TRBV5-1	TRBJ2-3	CASSHGTNTDTQYF	TGCGCCAGCAGCCACGGGACAAACACAGATACGCAGTATTTT
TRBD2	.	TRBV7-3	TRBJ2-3	CASSTGLASTDTQYF	TGTGCCAGCAGCACGGGACTAGCCAGCACAGATACGCAGTATTTT
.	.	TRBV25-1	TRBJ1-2	CASSGWVEWGRTNYGYTF	TGTGCCAGCAGTGGTTGGGTGGAGTGGGGGAGAACTAACTATGGCTACACCTTC
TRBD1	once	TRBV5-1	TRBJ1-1	CASSPPDRAAFF	TGCGCCAGCAGCCCCCCTGACAGGGCAGCTTTCTTT
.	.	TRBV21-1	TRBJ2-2	CASSKGDRGTGELFF	TGTGCCAGCAGCAAAGGGGACAGGGGCACCGGGGAGCTGTTTTTT
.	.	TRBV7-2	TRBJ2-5	CASSPGILVVETQYF	TGTGCCAGCAGCCCCGGGATTTTAGTCGTAGAGACCCAGTACTTC
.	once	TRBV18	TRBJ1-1	CASSPRRGGASNTEAFF	TGTGCCAGCTCACCGCGCCGAGGGGGGGCGTCGAACACTGAAGCTTTCTTT
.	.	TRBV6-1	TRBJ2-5	CASSDRTVGRTQYF	TGTGCCAGCAGTGACCGGACAGTAGGGAGGACCCAGTACTTC
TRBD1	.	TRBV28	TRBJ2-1	CASSLTGQGGYNEQFF	TGTGCCAGCAGTTTAACTGGACAGGGGGGTTACAATGAGCAGTTCTTC
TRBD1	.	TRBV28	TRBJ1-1	CASSRGQGSWNTEAFF	TGTGCCAGCAGTCGGGGACAGGGGTCGTGGAACACTGAAGCTTTCTTT
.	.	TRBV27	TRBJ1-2	CASSSTGFGGYTF	TGTGCCAGCAGCTCCACAGGGTTCGGTGGCTACACCTTC
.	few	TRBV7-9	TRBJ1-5	CASSPRGSVDQPQHF	TGTGCCAGCAGCCCCAGGGGCAGTGTTGATCAGCCCCAGCATTTT
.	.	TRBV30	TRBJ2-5	CAWSHSSAETQYF	TGTGCCTGGTCACACTCTTCGGCCGAGACCCAGTACTTC
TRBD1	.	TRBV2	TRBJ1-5	CASSQRDSFNSNQPQHF	TGTGCCAGCAGTCAACGGGACAGCTTTAATAGCAATCAGCCCCAGCATTTT
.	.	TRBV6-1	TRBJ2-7	CASLGGQVRFYEQYF	TGTGCCAGCCTCGGGGGGCAGGTACGCTTTTACGAGCAGTACTTC
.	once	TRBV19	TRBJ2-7	CASSITPTYEQYF	TGTGCCAGTAGTATAACCCCCACATACGAGCAGTACTTC
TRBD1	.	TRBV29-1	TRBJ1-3	CSGLDRGGNTIYF	TGCAGCGGCTTGGACAGGGGAGGAAACACCATATATTTT
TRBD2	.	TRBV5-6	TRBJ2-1	CASSLAGTTGQFF	TGTGCCAGCAGCTTGGCCGGGACTACCGGGCAGTTCTTC
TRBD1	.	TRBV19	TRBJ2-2	CASSISGGMAGELFF	TGTGCCAGTAGTATATCAGGGGGCATGGCCGGGGAGCTGTTTTTT